Presented here are 4 T cell receptor beta chains from one specimen sequenced in a study of blood T cells in healthy people across ages. Through a sample-barcoded 5' primer and a J-beta primer mix, a second PCR was run for roughly 6 to 11 cycles. MiXCR, run by TCRdb on the 5' RACE reads, gives a single entry per CDR3 protein. The sample has around 2 million distinct CDR3 sequences, around 40% seen once. The source material was blood. The receptors stem from a human donor in good health.

The rearrangement joins TRBV28 to TRBJ1-2; unclear D gene. Germline CDR1 and CDR2: MDHEN and SYDVKM. The CDR3 spans 13 residues. V was trimmed by 3 bases and J by 5 bases, leaving 10 bases between them. The CDR3 sequence is CASSFSNWYGYTF. DNA for the CDR3: TGTGCCAGCAGTTTTTCCAACTGGTATGGCTACACCTTC.

V is TRBV12-3 or TRBV12-4 and J is TRBJ1-6; a possible D gene is TRBD1 (5 bases). Trimming left V 3 bases short and J 10 bases short, with 13 bases between. The CDR3 covers 14 residues. The CDR3 region is CASSFLGVQSPLHF. In DNA, the CDR3 is TGTGCCAGCAGTTTTCTAGGGGTCCAGTCACCCCTCCACTTT.

The V and J genes are TRBV7-7 and TRBJ2-3; 13 bases match TRBD2. The V and J ends lost 5 bases and 0 bases, in that order; junction bases with no gene match: 23. The germline CDR1 and CDR2 sequences are SSHAT and FNYEAQ (reference sequence). The CDR3 consists of 23 residues. The CDR3 loop is CASSPSLIQEALAGGRSTDTQYF. In nucleotides, the CDR3 is TGTGCCAGCAGCCCCTCTTTAATCCAAGAGGCACTAGCGGGGGGGAGAAGCACAGATACGCAGTATTTT.

This clonotype has only a few counts. The chain links TRBV7-9 to TRBJ1-1; perhaps TRBD1 as D (5 bases). This CDR3 spans 15 amino acids. Trimming cost V 5 bases and J 4 bases, with 17 bases left between them. Germline lookup yields CDR1 SEHNR and CDR2 FQNEAQ (reference sequence). CDR3 coding DNA: TGTGCCAGCAGCGCCGAGACAGCTTGGGGCACTGAAGCTTTCTTT. Protein product: CASSAETAWGTEAFF.